The 11 T cell receptor beta chains below come from one sample, sequenced in a study of blood T cell repertoires in COVID-19. Generated by immunoSEQ multiplex PCR, the TCRdb table keeps only in-frame clones and is missing some. The table shows 75,000 to 100,000 clones, with 65% to 85% occurring only once. Sequencing was carried out using peripheral blood. The receptors stem from a woman aged 80 or older with acute or convalescent COVID-19.

This clone appeared a single time. The rearrangement joins TRBV11-3 to TRBJ2-2, with D unresolved. Trimming took 6 bases from V and 8 from J, leaving 10 bases between them. Looked up from germline, CDR1 is SGHNT and CDR2 is YENEEA. This CDR3 contains 12 residues. The DNA of the CDR3 is TGTGCCAGCAGTGTCCCCGAGGGGGAGCTGTTTTTT. It specifies CASSVPEGELFF.

The CDR3 bases are TGCGCCAGCAGCTTGGAAGCGGGGCCCCAAGAGACCCAGTACTTC. This codes for CASSLEAGPQETQYF. V usage is TRBV5-1 and J usage is TRBJ2-5; 7 bases line up with TRBD2. V was pared by 0 bases and J by 1 base, with 3 bases of the junction left unmatched. The germline V gene encodes CDR1 SGHRS and CDR2 YFSETQ. The CDR3 sequence is 15 residues long.

The CDR3 region is CASRDSGSSYNEQFF. CDR3 in DNA: TGCGCCAGCAGAGATAGCGGGAGCTCCTACAATGAGCAGTTCTTC. The chain links TRBV5-1 to TRBJ2-1, with 9 bases aligning to TRBD2. V dropped 5 bases and J dropped 0; count of bases not matched to a gene: 3. There are 15 residues in the CDR3. Germline CDR1 reads SGHRS; CDR2 reads YFSETQ.

The genes are TRBV6-5 and TRBJ1-2; 9 positions agree with TRBD1. The CDR3 is made up of 15 amino acids. The germline gives CDR1 MNHEY, CDR2 SVGAGI. After removal of 6 bases from V and 3 bases from J, the junction contained 8 bases not matched to a gene. CDR3 loop: CASRDPGTGHYGYTF. The DNA for the CDR3 is TGTGCCAGCAGAGACCCCGGGACAGGGCACTATGGCTACACCTTC.

This rearrangement joins TRBV4-2 to TRBJ2-1, with TRBD2 identical over 8 bases. V lost 0 bases and J lost 6; bases outside the gene matches: 4. Germline loops: CDR1 LGHNA, CDR2 YNFKEQ. CDR3 length equals 15 residues. CDR3 sequence: CASSQDGAGVNEQFF. The CDR3 coding sequence is TGTGCCAGCAGCCAAGATGGAGCGGGAGTCAATGAGCAGTTCTTC.

The chain is built from TRBV7-2 and TRBJ2-1, with 7 bases lining up with TRBD2. CDR1 and CDR2 from the germline V gene are SGHTA and FQGNSA. Germline trimming cut 4 bases from V and 1 base from J; bases unmatched to any gene: 10. The CDR3 length is 17 residues. The CDR3 loop is CASSSPGGSGSYNEQFF. The CDR3 region has the DNA TGTGCCAGCAGCTCCCCTGGCGGGAGTGGGTCCTACAATGAGCAGTTCTTC.

The chain carries TRBV19 and TRBJ2-5, with 8 positions matching TRBD1. Germline CDR1 LNHDA, CDR2 SQIVND (reference sequence). J lost 3 bases, V lost 7 bases, and 10 bases had no gene match. The CDR3 has 15 amino acids. Here the CDR3 DNA reads TGTGCCAGTACCCCCGACAGGGGAGGTGAAGAGACCCAGTACTTC. Encoded protein: CASTPDRGGEETQYF.

The genes are TRBV6-5 and TRBJ2-1, with D perhaps TRBD2 (6 bases). CDR1 MNHEY and CDR2 SVGAGI come from the germline V gene. This CDR3 contains 13 residues. V dropped 5 bases and J dropped 9 bases, with 14 bases sitting between them. The CDR3 sequence: CASSPPGLSEQFF. CDR3 DNA: TGTGCCAGCAGTCCCCCGGGACTTTCTGAGCAGTTCTTC.

The chain has TRBV2 and TRBJ1-2, with D maybe TRBD1 (5 bases). Trimming took off 6 bases at V and 4 bases at J, with 12 bases between the two ends. The CDR3 totals 13 residues. Germline V gene lookup returns CDR1 SNHLY and CDR2 FYNNEI. DNA of the CDR3: TGTGCCAGCAGCCCGGGGGAAGGCTATGGCTACACCTTC. It encodes CASSPGEGYGYTF.

This clone was recorded only once. The rearrangement joins TRBV18 to TRBJ2-1; TRBD2 matches at 10 bases. With 5 bases clipped from V and 6 bases from J, the junction kept 4 bases outside the gene matches. Germline V gene data show CDR1 as KGHSH and CDR2 as LQKENI. The CDR3 sequence is 14 residues long. The CDR3: CASSGPSGSNEQFF. The CDR3 DNA is TGTGCCAGCTCAGGGCCTAGCGGGAGCAATGAGCAGTTCTTC.

The chain combines TRBV5-6 with TRBJ2-5; TRBD1 agrees at 8 bases. J gave up 5 bases and V 4 bases, and 7 bases lay outside the gene matches. Germline assignment: CDR1 SGHDT and CDR2 YYEEEE. This CDR3 contains 14 residues. The CDR3 spells CASSAAGGGETQYF. The CDR3 DNA is TGTGCCAGCAGCGCAGCAGGGGGCGGGGAGACCCAGTACTTC.